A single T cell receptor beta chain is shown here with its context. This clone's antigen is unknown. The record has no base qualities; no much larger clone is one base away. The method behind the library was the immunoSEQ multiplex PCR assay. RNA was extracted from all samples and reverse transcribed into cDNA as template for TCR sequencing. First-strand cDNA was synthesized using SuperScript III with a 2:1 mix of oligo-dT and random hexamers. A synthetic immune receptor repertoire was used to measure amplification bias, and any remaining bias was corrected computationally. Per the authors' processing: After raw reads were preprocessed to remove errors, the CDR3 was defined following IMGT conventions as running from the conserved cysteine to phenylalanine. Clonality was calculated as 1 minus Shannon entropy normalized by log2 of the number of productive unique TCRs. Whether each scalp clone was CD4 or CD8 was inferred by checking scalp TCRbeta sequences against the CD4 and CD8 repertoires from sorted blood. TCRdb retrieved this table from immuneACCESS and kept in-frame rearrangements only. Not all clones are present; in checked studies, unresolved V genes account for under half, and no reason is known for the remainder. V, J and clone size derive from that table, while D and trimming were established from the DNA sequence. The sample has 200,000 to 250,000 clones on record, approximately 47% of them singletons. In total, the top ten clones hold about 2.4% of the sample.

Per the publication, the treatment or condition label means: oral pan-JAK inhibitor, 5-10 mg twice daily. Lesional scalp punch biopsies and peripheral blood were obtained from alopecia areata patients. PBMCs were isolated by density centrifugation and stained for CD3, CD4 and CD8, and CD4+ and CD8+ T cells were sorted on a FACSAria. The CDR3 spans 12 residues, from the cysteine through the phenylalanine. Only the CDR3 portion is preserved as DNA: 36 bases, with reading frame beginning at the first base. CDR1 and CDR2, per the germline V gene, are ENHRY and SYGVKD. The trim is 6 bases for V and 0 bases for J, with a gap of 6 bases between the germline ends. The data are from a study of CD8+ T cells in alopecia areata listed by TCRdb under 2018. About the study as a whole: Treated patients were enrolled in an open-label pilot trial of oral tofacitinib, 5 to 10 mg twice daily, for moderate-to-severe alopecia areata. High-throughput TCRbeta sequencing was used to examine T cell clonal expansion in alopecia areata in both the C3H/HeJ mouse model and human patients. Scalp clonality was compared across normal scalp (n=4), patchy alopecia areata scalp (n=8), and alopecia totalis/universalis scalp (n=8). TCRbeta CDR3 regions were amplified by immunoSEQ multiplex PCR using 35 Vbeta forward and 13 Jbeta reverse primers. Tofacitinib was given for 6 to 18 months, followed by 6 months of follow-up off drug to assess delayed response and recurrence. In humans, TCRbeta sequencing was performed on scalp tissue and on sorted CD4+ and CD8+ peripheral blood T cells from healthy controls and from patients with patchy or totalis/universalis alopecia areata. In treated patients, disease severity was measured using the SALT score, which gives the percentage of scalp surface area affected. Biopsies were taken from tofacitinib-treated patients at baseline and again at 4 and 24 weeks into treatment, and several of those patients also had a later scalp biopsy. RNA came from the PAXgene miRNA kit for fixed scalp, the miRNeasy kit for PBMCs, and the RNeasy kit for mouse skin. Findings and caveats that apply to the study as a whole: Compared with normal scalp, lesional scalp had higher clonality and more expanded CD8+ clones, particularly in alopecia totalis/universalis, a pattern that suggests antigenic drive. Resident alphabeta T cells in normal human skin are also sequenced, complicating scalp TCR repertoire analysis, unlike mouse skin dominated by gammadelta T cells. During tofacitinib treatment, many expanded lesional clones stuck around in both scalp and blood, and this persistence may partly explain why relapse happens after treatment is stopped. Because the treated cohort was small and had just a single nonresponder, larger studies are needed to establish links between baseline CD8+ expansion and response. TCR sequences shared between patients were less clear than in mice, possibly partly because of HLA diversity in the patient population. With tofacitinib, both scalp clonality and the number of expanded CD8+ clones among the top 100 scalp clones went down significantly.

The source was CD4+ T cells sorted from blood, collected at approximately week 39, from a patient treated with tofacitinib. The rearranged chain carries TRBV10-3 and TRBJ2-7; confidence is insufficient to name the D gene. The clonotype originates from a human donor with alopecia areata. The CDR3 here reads CAISRNSYEQYF. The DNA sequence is TGTGCCATCAGCCGTAACTCCTACGAGCAGTACTTC.